This passage covers 6 T cell receptor beta chains from one sample sequenced in a study of OX40 agonist ivuxolimab in advanced cancers. Some clones are missing from TCRdb's copy, which holds only in-frame ones; the method was immunoSEQ multiplex PCR. The sample lists about 48,000 clones, approximately 86% occurring once. The starting material was CD4+ or CD8+ T cells sorted from blood, obtained in a trial of the OX40 agonist ivuxolimab. All receptors come from an adult with an advanced solid tumor such as melanoma, head and neck, liver or kidney cancer.

The rearrangement uses TRBV4-3 and TRBJ2-5; tentative D call: TRBD2 (6 bases). CDR1 is LGHNA, CDR2 YSLEER, per germline. The CDR3 is 15 amino acids. V was clipped by 0 bases and J by 5 bases, with 13 bases between them. The CDR3 sequence is CASSQDSGRGETQYF. DNA of the CDR3: TGCGCCAGCAGCCAAGATTCCGGGAGAGGCGAGACCCAGTACTTC.

The genes are TRBV19 and TRBJ2-2; 8 bases match TRBD1. The V and J ends lost 8 bases and 6 bases, in that order; junction bases with no gene match: 11. Germline V gene data show CDR1 as LNHDA and CDR2 as SQIVND (reference sequence). CDR3 length: 15 amino acids. In DNA form, the CDR3 reads TGTGCCAGTTCTCACCGGGACAGGATCCCCGGGGAGCTGTTTTTT. Translating gives CASSHRDRIPGELFF.

The chain carries TRBV18 and TRBJ2-3, with 11 bases matching TRBD2. V was clipped by 0 bases and J by 6 bases; unmatched bases: 17. In germline, CDR1 is KGHSH, CDR2 LQKENI. The CDR3 consists of 20 residues. The CDR3 nucleotides read TGTGCCAGCTCACCACCTGGTCCCGTGTGGCTAGCGGGGGGAGTGGATACGCAGTATTTT. The encoded protein is CASSPPGPVWLAGGVDTQYF.

The chain employs TRBV10-3 and TRBJ2-2; weak D call: TRBD2 (6 bases). V was trimmed by 2 bases and J by 2 bases, leaving 9 bases between them. The CDR3 extends over 15 amino acids. The germline V gene encodes CDR1 ENHRY and CDR2 SYGVKD. The CDR3 loop is CAISEGGSNTGELFF. DNA for the CDR3: TGTGCCATCAGTGAGGGAGGGTCCAACACCGGGGAGCTGTTTTTT.

The count of this clone is one. The V gene is TRBV11-2, the J gene TRBJ2-2; the D gene could be TRBD1 or TRBD2 (5 bases each). CDR1 and CDR2 (germline): SGHAT, FQNNGV. Trimming cost V 5 bases and J 6 bases, with 16 bases left between them. The CDR3 is made up of 15 amino acids. The CDR3 coding sequence is TGTGCCAGCAGCCCTAAGGGGTTGAGGGCCGGGGAGCTGTTTTTT. Translation gives CASSPKGLRAGELFF.

The rearrangement uses TRBV27 and TRBJ2-7, with 9 bases aligning to TRBD1. This CDR3 has 17 amino acids. V shed 3 bases and J 3 bases; nucleotides not matched to a gene: 12. Germline V gives CDR1 MNHEY, CDR2 SMNVEV (reference sequence). CDR3 loop: CASSFKGGTGFLYEQYF. CDR3 bases: TGTGCCAGCAGTTTTAAGGGGGGGACAGGGTTTCTCTACGAGCAGTACTTC.